The 17 T cell receptor beta chains below were found in one sample sequenced in a study of blood T cell repertoires in COVID-19. The assay was immunoSEQ multiplex PCR, and TCRdb's table has in-frame clones only and misses some. This sample has 350,000 to 400,000 clones, with roughly 87% found just once. The material sequenced was PBMCs or T cells enriched from blood (not recorded which). Every receptor here comes from a woman in her twenties or thirties who had recovered from COVID-19.

Only a few counts were recorded for this clone. The chain joins TRBV27 to TRBJ2-7; TRBD1 matches 8 bases. The CDR3 has 15 amino acids. The germline gives CDR1 MNHEY, CDR2 SMNVEV (reference sequence). J was trimmed by 5 bases and V by 5 bases; bases with no gene match: 11. The CDR3 nucleotides are TGTGCCAGCAGTGTACGGACAGGGAATAACCACGAGCAGTACTTC. Encoded protein: CASSVRTGNNHEQYF.

V and J are TRBV13 and TRBJ1-1, with TRBD1 matching 8 bases. V was pared by 4 bases and J by 10 bases, with 8 bases of the junction left unmatched. CDR3 size: 13 residues. Germline values: CDR1 PRHDT, CDR2 FYEKMQ (reference sequence). The CDR3 loop is CASSSTRTGRAFF. In DNA form, the CDR3 reads TGTGCCAGCAGCTCCACGCGGACAGGGAGAGCTTTCTTT.

The chain joins TRBV7-6 to TRBJ2-3; tentatively, D is TRBD2 (6 bases). V lost 6 bases and J lost 2, with 15 bases in between. The CDR3 runs 15 residues. CDR1 is SGHVS, CDR2 FNYEAQ, per germline. The CDR3 loop is CASSPVGGSTDTQYF. CDR3 DNA sequence: TGTGCCAGCAGTCCAGTGGGGGGTTCCACAGATACGCAGTATTTT.

This chain uses TRBV6-1 with TRBJ2-6; maybe TRBD1 (6 bases). This CDR3 contains 16 residues. The germline V gene has CDR1 MNHNS and CDR2 SASEGT. V shed 2 bases and J shed 2 bases, with 10 bases lying between them. The CDR3: CASSEQGRAGANVLTF. CDR3 coding DNA: TGTGCCAGCAGTGAACAGGGGAGAGCTGGGGCCAACGTCCTGACTTTC.

The CDR3 DNA reads as TGTGCCAGCAGTTACTCGGGGGCGGACACTGAAGCTTTCTTT. Translating gives CASSYSGADTEAFF. The chain uses TRBV6-5 and TRBJ1-1; weak D call: TRBD1 (6 bases). This CDR3 is built from 14 residues. Trimming left V 0 bases short and J 3 bases short, with 8 bases between. From germline, CDR1 is MNHEY and CDR2 SVGAGI.

The V and J genes are TRBV4-2 and TRBJ1-5; D call uncertain. Per the germline V gene, CDR1 is LGHNA and CDR2 is YNFKEQ. Trimming pared 0 bases from V and 0 bases from J, leaving 6 bases between. This CDR3 region has 15 residues. The CDR3 is CASSQDPVSNQPQHF. The CDR3 DNA sequence: TGTGCCAGCAGCCAAGACCCAGTTAGCAATCAGCCCCAGCATTTT.

This clone was observed once. The chain recombines TRBV6-5 with TRBJ2-7; 10 positions match TRBD1. The V and J ends lost 7 bases and 3 bases, in that order; junction bases with no gene match: 6. The CDR3 is 14 residues long. CDR1 MNHEY and CDR2 SVGAGI come from the germline V gene. The CDR3 DNA reads TGTGCCAGCACCTCGACAGGGGGCGTCTACGAGCAGTACTTC. It is translated as CASTSTGGVYEQYF.

CDR3 sequence reads: CASSQTGQGAIQGYTF. As DNA, the CDR3 is TGCGCCAGCAGCCAAACCGGACAGGGGGCTATCCAGGGCTACACCTTC. This chain connects TRBV4-1 to TRBJ1-2, with 11 bases lining up with TRBD1. The CDR3 consists of 16 residues. The ends lost 2 bases at V and 8 bases at J; junction bases unmatched: 10. The germline V gene encodes CDR1 MGHRA and CDR2 YSYEKL.

The V gene is TRBV5-4, the J gene TRBJ1-1; TRBD1 might be the D (6 bases). The CDR3 is 12 residues long. Germline loops: CDR1 SGHNT, CDR2 YYREEE (reference sequence). The germline V and J ends were trimmed by 5 bases and 6 bases, with 11 bases remaining between them. The CDR3 DNA reads as TGTGCCAGCAGAACAGGGAATGCTGAAGCTTTCTTT. This codes for CASRTGNAEAFF.

The V gene is TRBV19, the J gene TRBJ1-4; D not resolved. Germline V gene lookup returns CDR1 LNHDA and CDR2 SQIVND (reference sequence). With 5 bases removed from V and 5 bases from J, the gap between germline ends came to 15 bases. This CDR3 has 15 residues. The CDR3 nucleotides are TGTGCCAGTAGTCCCTCGAGCGGAATGAATGAAAAACTGTTTTTT. It translates to CASSPSSGMNEKLFF.

This clone was detected only once. The V and J genes are TRBV24-1 and TRBJ2-1, with D tentatively TRBD2 (6 bases). CDR3 length equals 11 residues. Trimming stripped 9 bases from V and 5 bases from J, with 7 bases between. Germline CDR1 is KGHDR and CDR2 is SFDVKD. Here the CDR3 reads CATGRNNEQFF. The CDR3, as DNA: TGTGCCACCGGGAGGAACAATGAGCAGTTCTTC.

This clone was detected only once. This chain links TRBV11-2 with TRBJ1-3; tentative D call: TRBD1 (5 bases). V was pared by 5 bases and J by 4 bases, with 15 bases between. The CDR3 spans 15 residues. CDR1 SGHAT and CDR2 FQNNGV come from the germline V gene. CDR3 protein: CASSRTGGRGNTIYF. The CDR3 DNA is TGTGCCAGCAGCCGTACCGGGGGACGGGGAAACACCATATATTTT.

The rearrangement joins TRBV6-5 to TRBJ1-3, with D unresolved. V shed 0 bases and J shed 4 bases, with 10 bases lying between them. Germline loops: CDR1 MNHEY, CDR2 SVGAGI. The CDR3 is 15 amino acids. CDR3 residues: CASSYSRGVGNTIYF. CDR3 in DNA: TGTGCCAGCAGTTACTCGCGAGGTGTCGGAAACACCATATATTTT.

This clone turned up a few times. The rearrangement links TRBV11-2 to TRBJ2-7; 12 positions agree with TRBD2. V trimming: 5 bases; J trimming: 3 bases; junction bases outside the gene matches: 11. Looked up from germline, CDR1 is SGHAT and CDR2 is FQNNGV. The CDR3 contains 17 residues. Written as DNA, the CDR3 is TGTGCCAGCAGCCTGAGAGTGGGACTAGCGGGTTACTACGAGCAGTACTTC. This gives the protein CASSLRVGLAGYYEQYF. The full variable domain, rest sourced from reference TRBV11-2 and TRBJ2-7, is EAGVAQSPRYKIIEKRQSVAFWCNPISGHATLYWYQQILGQGPKLLIQFQNNGVVDDSQLPKDRFSAERLKGVDSTLKIQPAKLEDSAVYLCASSLRVGLAGYYEQYFGPGTRLTVT.

This clone was detected once. This sample includes further DNA sequences coding for the same CDR3. The chain recombines TRBV10-3 with TRBJ2-7; the match to TRBD2 covers 11 bases. Looked up from germline, CDR1 is ENHRY and CDR2 is SYGVKD. Trimming took 6 bases from V and 0 from J; bases not matched to a gene: 1. The CDR3 consists of 14 residues. The CDR3 loop is CAIRGTSGSYEQYF. As DNA, the CDR3 is TGTGCCATCAGAGGGACTAGCGGCTCCTACGAGCAGTACTTC.

J is TRBJ2-7 and V is TRBV10-3; TRBD1 aligns across 8 bases. This CDR3 is built from 16 residues. V shed 5 bases and J 2 bases; nucleotides not matched to a gene: 11. Germline V gene data show CDR1 as ENHRY and CDR2 as SYGVKD. CDR3 in amino acids: CAISSPPTGATYEQYF. As DNA, the CDR3 is TGTGCCATCAGTTCCCCCCCGACAGGGGCAACCTACGAGCAGTACTTC.

The V call is TRBV5-1, the J call TRBJ2-1, with 7 bases identical to TRBD2. The CDR3 consists of 14 residues. Germline V gene sequence: CDR1 SGHRS, CDR2 YFSETQ. The trim removed 1 base at V and 9 bases at J, leaving 7 bases unmatched. The CDR3 protein is CASSLTAGLGEQFF. CDR3 nucleotide sequence: TGCGCCAGCAGCTTGACGGCAGGACTAGGTGAGCAGTTCTTC.